These 10 T cell receptor beta chains were all obtained from the same sample, sequenced in a study of cytomegalovirus exposure and HLA in healthy donors. The PCR used 60 Vbeta and 13 Jbeta primers. Sequencing used immunoSEQ multiplex PCR; TCRdb keeps in-frame clones, though not all of them. The repertoire holds around 110,000 clones, with 65% to 90% as singletons. Sequenced material: PBMCs. These receptor sequences come from a man aged 50-60 years in good health and CMV-seronegative.

V is TRBV19 and J is TRBJ2-7; 11 positions match TRBD1. Trimming at V came to 3 bases and at J to 2 bases, leaving 0 bases not matched to a gene. Germline V gene sequence: CDR1 LNHDA, CDR2 SQIVND (reference sequence). This CDR3 region has 14 residues. CDR3 residues: CASSMGQGAYEQYF. In DNA form, the CDR3 reads TGTGCCAGTAGTATGGGACAGGGGGCCTACGAGCAGTACTTC.

The rearrangement uses TRBV11-2 and TRBJ2-3; D gene ambiguous. CDR1 is SGHAT, CDR2 FQNNGV, per germline. The CDR3 runs 13 residues. Trimming shortened V by 3 bases and J by 3 bases, and 7 bases separated the two germline ends. The CDR3 here is CASSLAGTDTQYF. Written as DNA, the CDR3 is TGTGCCAGCAGCTTGGCCGGGACAGATACGCAGTATTTT.

The chain recombines TRBV5-5 with TRBJ2-7; 13 bases agree with TRBD2. Unmatched junction bases numbered 6, after V lost 4 bases and J lost 5 bases. The CDR3 runs 15 residues. CDR1 is SGHKS, CDR2 YYEKEE, per germline (reference sequence). This CDR3 is CASSRGTSGDNEQYV. The DNA for the CDR3 is TGTGCCAGCAGCCGAGGGACTAGCGGGGACAACGAGCAGTACGTC.

The rearrangement links TRBV18 to TRBJ1-4, with a tentative D call TRBD1 (6 bases). Deletions cut 0 bases from V and 5 bases from J, with 13 bases between. Germline assignment: CDR1 KGHSH and CDR2 LQKENI. This CDR3 spans 16 amino acids. As DNA, the CDR3 is TGTGCCAGCTCACCACCCCTAAATCAGGGGAATGAAAAACTGTTTTTT. This encodes CASSPPLNQGNEKLFF.

This clone has just one count. The chain uses TRBV7-2 and TRBJ2-3; perhaps TRBD2 as D (5 bases). Trimming shortened V by 2 bases and J by 3 bases, and 15 bases separated the two germline ends. The germline V gene has CDR1 SGHTA and CDR2 FQGNSA. This CDR3 has 16 residues. The chain's CDR3 is CASSLQADPRTDTQYF. The CDR3 region has the DNA TGTGCCAGCAGCTTACAAGCGGACCCTCGTACAGATACGCAGTATTTT.

The chain carries TRBV7-2 and TRBJ1-2; 7 bases line up with TRBD1. CDR3 length: 15 residues. Germline CDR1 reads SGHTA; CDR2 reads FQGNSA. With 5 bases clipped from V and 6 bases from J, the junction kept 12 bases outside the gene matches. CDR3: CASSLRVNRGDGYTF. The DNA of the CDR3 is TGTGCCAGCAGCCTGAGAGTAAACAGGGGTGATGGCTACACCTTC.

The V gene is TRBV28, the J gene TRBJ2-1; D might be TRBD1 (6 bases). Germline-derived CDR1 and CDR2 are MDHEN and SYDVKM. CDR3 length: 14 residues. V was shortened by 6 bases and J by 0 bases, with 9 bases between the two germline ends. DNA of the CDR3: TGTGCCAGCAGCAGGGGCCACTCCTACAATGAGCAGTTCTTC. It translates to CASSRGHSYNEQFF.

This clone was found a few times. This rearrangement joins TRBV19 to TRBJ2-7; no clear D. The germline V gene has CDR1 LNHDA and CDR2 SQIVND (reference sequence). V lost 4 bases to trimming and J lost 2 bases, with 15 bases between them. This CDR3 is built from 15 residues. In nucleotides, the CDR3 is TGTGCCAGTAGTAACGAGCCTTCTTTCCCCTACGAGCAGTACTTC. Its protein is CASSNEPSFPYEQYF.

J is TRBJ2-2 and V is TRBV10-1; D perhaps matches TRBD1 (5 bases). The V gene lost 5 bases and the J gene lost 3 bases, with 10 bases spanning the gap. The CDR3 has 14 amino acids. CDR1 is WNHNN and CDR2 is SYGVQD in the germline V gene (reference sequence). CDR3 amino acids: CASSRQWDTGELFF. The CDR3 region has the DNA TGCGCCAGCAGTAGACAGTGGGACACCGGGGAGCTGTTTTTT.

V gene TRBV9 combines with J gene TRBJ2-5, with D tentatively TRBD2 (5 bases). Between the trimmed V and J ends, which lost 0 bases and 4 bases, there was a span of 10 bases. Germline CDR1 reads SGDLS; CDR2 reads YYNGEE. The CDR3 sequence is 14 residues long. CDR3 protein: CASSVGWERETQYF. The CDR3 DNA follows: TGTGCCAGCAGCGTAGGGTGGGAGCGAGAGACCCAGTACTTC.